The 29 T cell receptor beta chains below were found in one sample sequenced in a study of T cell responses to AZD1222 COVID-19 vaccine (dated by TCRdb to about 2021). The time point label on this specimen signifies: about 28 days (+/-7) after the second vaccine dose. The library was produced with the immunoSEQ multiplex PCR assay. TCRdb took over this immuneACCESS table, retaining in-frame rearrangements with V and J assigned. Such tables are incomplete; in checked studies, under half of the missing clones stem from an unresolved V gene, and the remainder is unexplained. A total of 15,000 to 19,000 clones appear in this sample, about 85% of them only once. Of the sample, roughly 2.8% falls within the top ten clones. Here the sequenced sample was peripheral blood, taken 28 days after the second AZD1222 dose. The receptors were sampled from an adult who received the AZD1222 COVID-19 vaccine.

The chain uses TRBV30 and TRBJ2-3, with D possibly being TRBD1 (5 bases). CDR1 GTSNPN and CDR2 SVGIG come from the germline V gene (reference sequence). The CDR3 runs 12 residues. Trimming cost V 4 bases and J 6 bases, with 11 bases left between them. The CDR3 loop reads CAWTQGDDTQYF. The CDR3 nucleotides read TGTGCCTGGACGCAGGGTGACGATACGCAGTATTTT.

This sequence joins TRBV6-1 and TRBJ2-5; D gene unclear. CDR1 is MNHNS and CDR2 is SASEGT in the germline V gene. Trimming stripped 2 bases from V and 4 bases from J, with 11 bases between. The CDR3 is made up of 14 amino acids. The CDR3 reads CASSENSWGETQYF. CDR3 coding DNA: TGTGCCAGCAGTGAAAATTCTTGGGGAGAGACCCAGTACTTC.

The chain couples TRBV15 to TRBJ2-3; TRBD2 aligns across 7 bases. In germline, CDR1 is LNHNV, CDR2 YYDKDF (reference sequence). This CDR3 spans 16 amino acids. Trimming removed 0 bases from V and 1 base from J; junction bases left unmatched: 4. CDR3 sequence: CATSRDGGVGTDTQYF. In DNA, the CDR3 is TGTGCCACCAGCAGAGATGGGGGGGTAGGCACAGATACGCAGTATTTT.

The chain links TRBV3-1 (or the pseudogene TRBV3-2) to TRBJ2-2, with D unclear. The CDR3 totals 13 residues. V lost 0 bases, J lost 5 bases, and 4 bases lay in between. Germline V gives CDR1 LGHDT, CDR2 YNNKEL (reference sequence). CDR3 nucleotide sequence: TGTGCCAGCAGCCAAGATTTGACCGGGGAGCTGTTTTTT. Its translation: CASSQDLTGELFF.

The V call is TRBV25-1, the J call TRBJ1-1; a weak D match, TRBD1 (6 bases). V was pared by 3 bases and J by 3 bases, with 14 bases between. This CDR3 is built from 15 residues. Germline V gene lookup returns CDR1 MGHDK and CDR2 SYGVNS. The chain's CDR3 is CASSDSQGGDTEAFF. The CDR3 DNA is TGTGCCAGCAGTGATTCACAGGGAGGGGACACTGAAGCTTTCTTT.

This clone was detected once. V usage is TRBV18 and J usage is TRBJ2-7, with D tentatively TRBD1 or TRBD2 (6 bases each). This CDR3 comprises 13 residues. V was cut by 3 bases and J by 7 bases, with 13 bases left in between. CDR1 and CDR2 (germline): KGHSH, LQKENI. The CDR3 reads CASSPNTGREQYF. The CDR3 nucleotides are TGTGCCAGCTCACCGAACACAGGGAGGGAGCAGTACTTC.

J is TRBJ1-1 and V is TRBV3-1 (or the pseudogene TRBV3-2); D unclear. V was pared by 4 bases and J by 4 bases, with 13 bases between. From germline, CDR1 is LGHDT and CDR2 YNNKEL (reference sequence). CDR3 length: 14 amino acids. CDR3 sequence reads: CASSRNSRGTEAFF. For the CDR3, the DNA is TGTGCCAGCAGCCGCAACAGCAGAGGCACTGAAGCTTTCTTT.

This chain links TRBV20-1 with TRBJ1-2, with D possibly being TRBD1 (5 bases). From germline, CDR1 is DFQATT and CDR2 SNEGSKA (reference sequence). Trimming removed 3 bases from V and 4 bases from J, with 21 bases in between. The CDR3 is made up of 16 amino acids. The CDR3 spells CSASPTGLFMAYGYTF. In DNA form, the CDR3 reads TGCAGTGCTAGTCCTACGGGACTTTTTATGGCCTATGGCTACACCTTC.

V gene TRBV2 combines with J gene TRBJ2-1, with 8 bases fitting TRBD1. From germline, CDR1 is SNHLY and CDR2 FYNNEI. This CDR3 has 14 residues. With V trimmed by 1 base and J by 8 bases, 4 bases remained unmatched. The CDR3 loop is CASSEGRGLDEQFF. CDR3 sequence (DNA): TGTGCCAGCAGTGAAGGCAGGGGGCTGGATGAGCAGTTCTTC.

The chain combines TRBV28 with TRBJ2-3, with D tentatively TRBD2 (5 bases). The ends were cut back, 10 bases at V and 1 base at J, with 12 bases in the middle. The length of the CDR3 is 13 residues. CDR1 is MDHEN, CDR2 SYDVKM, per germline. The CDR3 is CATERSGTDTQYF. The DNA of the CDR3 is TGTGCCACCGAGCGGTCGGGCACAGATACGCAGTATTTT.

Only a few counts were recorded for this clone. This chain links TRBV2 with TRBJ1-1; D remains ambiguous. The CDR3 is 11 amino acids. The V gene's germline CDR1 is SNHLY and CDR2 FYNNEI. The V end was cut by 5 bases, the J end by 6 bases, with 7 bases between. Here the CDR3 reads CASSQSSEAFF. DNA of the CDR3: TGTGCCAGCAGTCAGAGTTCTGAAGCTTTCTTT.

This clone was counted only a few times. The chain links TRBV29-1 to TRBJ2-7; D remains unclear. Trimming stripped 5 bases from V and 3 bases from J, with 11 bases between. CDR1 is SQVTM, CDR2 ANQGSEA, per germline. CDR3 length equals 12 residues. As DNA, the CDR3 is TGCAGCGTTATGGACGGTAACTACGAGCAGTACTTC. Translation: CSVMDGNYEQYF.

J is TRBJ1-1 and V is TRBV7-9; D is perhaps TRBD1 (5 bases). Germline CDR1 reads SEHNR; CDR2 reads FQNEAQ (reference sequence). The CDR3 spans 14 residues. V was clipped by 4 bases and J by 2 bases, with 11 bases between them. CDR3: CASSSTQGNTEAFF. For the CDR3, the DNA is TGTGCCAGCAGCTCAACTCAGGGTAACACTGAAGCTTTCTTT.

The chain links TRBV11-3 to TRBJ2-7; D may be TRBD2 (5 bases). Trimming removed 0 bases from V and 0 bases from J, with 18 bases in between. CDR3 size: 18 residues. Germline assignment: CDR1 SGHNT and CDR2 YENEEA. CDR3 nucleotides: TGTGCCAGCAGCTTAGAAGGCGGATCGGGGATCCCCTCCTACGAGCAGTACTTC. This translates into CASSLEGGSGIPSYEQYF.

V usage is TRBV28 and J usage is TRBJ2-7; D possibly corresponds to TRBD1 (6 bases). Germline V lookup: CDR1 MDHEN, CDR2 SYDVKM. The CDR3 extends over 14 amino acids. V was clipped by 6 bases and J by 5 bases, with 17 bases between them. The CDR3 DNA reads as TGTGCCAGCAGGGATTCGCAGGGACACCACGAGCAGTACTTC. It is translated as CASRDSQGHHEQYF.

This sequence joins TRBV5-4 and TRBJ2-7, with a weak D call TRBD1 (5 bases). The length of the CDR3 is 18 residues. V was shortened by 3 bases and J by 3 bases, with 25 bases between the two germline ends. CDR1 and CDR2 (germline): SGHNT, YYREEE (reference sequence). CDR3 sequence: CASSSDESIDSFFYEQYF. The CDR3 region has the DNA TGTGCCAGCAGCTCCGACGAGAGTATAGACAGCTTCTTCTACGAGCAGTACTTC.

A remark on this clone: The junction and the germline gene differ at one end; a read error may be behind it. The V call is TRBV19, the J call TRBJ2-7; no firm D call. The CDR3 length is 16 residues. Germline V lookup: CDR1 LNHDA, CDR2 SQIVND (reference sequence). The CDR3 loop is CTSSSARGLVYYEQYF. CDR3 nucleotide sequence: TGTACCAGTAGTTCCGCCCGAGGTTTGGTCTACTACGAGCAGTACTTC.

This sequence joins TRBV29-1 and TRBJ2-1; D remains ambiguous. The CDR3 spans 13 residues. V lost 4 bases and J 8 bases, leaving 15 bases between the germline ends. Germline CDR1 and CDR2: SQVTM and ANQGSEA. CDR3 DNA sequence: TGCAGCGTTGGTATAGGGAAGGGCGATGAGCAGTTCTTC. It encodes CSVGIGKGDEQFF.

This clone has just one count. CDR3 sequence reads: CASSVGQGIAGNTIYF. The CDR3 nucleotides read TGTGCCAGTAGCGTAGGACAGGGCATCGCTGGAAACACCATATATTTT. This chain uses TRBV19 with TRBJ1-3; 8 bases align to TRBD1. Germline CDR1 LNHDA, CDR2 SQIVND (reference sequence). Germline trimming cut 6 bases from V and 2 bases from J; bases unmatched to any gene: 9. There are 16 residues in the CDR3.

With regard to this clone: At one end the junction does not follow the germline gene, possibly because of a read error. The rearrangement joins TRBV7-7 to TRBJ2-2, with D perhaps TRBD2 (6 bases). CDR1 is SSHAT, CDR2 FNYEAQ, per germline (reference sequence). This CDR3 is 16 amino acids long. Written as DNA, the CDR3 is TGTGCTAGCACCCCCTTGGGGGGAGTAAACACCGGGGAGCTGTTTTTT. Translating gives CASTPLGGVNTGELFF.

The chain uses TRBV12-3 or TRBV12-4 and TRBJ1-2; maybe TRBD1 (5 bases). The CDR3 loop spans 13 amino acids. Trimming removed 5 bases at V and 8 bases at J, with 15 bases between. The chain's CDR3 is CASSRGPRGGYTF. The CDR3 nucleotides are TGTGCCAGCAGTCGGGGCCCACGGGGGGGCTACACCTTC.

This chain links TRBV27 with TRBJ1-4; D is perhaps TRBD1 (5 bases). The CDR3 has 15 amino acids. The ends were cut back, 3 bases at V and 10 bases at J, with 18 bases in the middle. Per germline, CDR1 MNHEY and CDR2 SMNVEV (reference sequence). This chain's CDR3 is CASSLRGRLEGKLFF. CDR3 bases: TGTGCCAGCAGTTTGAGGGGTCGTTTGGAGGGAAAACTGTTTTTT. The whole variable domain, remainder taken from reference TRBV27 and TRBJ1-4, is EAQVTQNPRYLITVTGKKLTVTCSQNMNHEYMSWYRQDPGLGLRQIYYSMNVEVTDKGDVPEGYKVSRKEKRNFPLILESPSPNQTSLYFCASSLRGRLEGKLFFGSGTQLSVL.

The CDR3 here is CASSLLTGEVTEAFF. DNA for the CDR3: TGTGCCAGCAGCCTACTAACAGGGGAGGTCACTGAAGCTTTCTTT. The chain couples TRBV7-9 to TRBJ1-1, with 7 bases matching TRBD1. The CDR3 runs to 15 residues. Germline lookup yields CDR1 SEHNR and CDR2 FQNEAQ (reference sequence). The J segment lost 4 bases and the V segment lost 5 bases, leaving 10 bases of the junction unmatched.

This clone has a handful of counts. The J gene is TRBJ2-4, the V gene TRBV4-2, with TRBD1 matching 10 bases. From germline, CDR1 is LGHNA and CDR2 YNFKEQ. Trimming cost V 0 bases and J 4 bases; bases outside gene matches: 9. The CDR3 sequence is 18 residues long. Here the CDR3 reads CASSQERRRDRGKNIQYF. The CDR3 DNA reads as TGTGCCAGCAGCCAAGAGCGGCGAAGGGACAGGGGAAAAAACATTCAGTACTTC.

The chain joins TRBV14 to TRBJ1-2; no clear D. Germline values: CDR1 SGHDN, CDR2 FVKESK. V lost 7 bases, J lost 5 bases, and 14 bases lay in between. The CDR3 has 13 residues. CDR3 protein: CASNPAPGYGYTF. Here the CDR3 DNA reads TGTGCCAGCAATCCAGCCCCCGGATATGGCTACACCTTC.

The chain couples TRBV6-6 to TRBJ2-7; D is possibly TRBD1 or TRBD2 (6 bases each). The CDR3 covers 14 residues. The V and J ends lost 6 bases and 1 base respectively, with 13 bases between them. CDR1 is MNHNY and CDR2 is SVGAGI in the germline V gene (reference sequence). This CDR3 is CASRDYTGSYEQYF. As DNA, the CDR3 is TGTGCCAGCAGGGACTATACAGGGTCCTACGAGCAGTACTTC.

The chain uses TRBV27 and TRBJ1-6, with 7 positions matching TRBD1. The CDR3 is 16 residues long. V shed 6 bases and J 5 bases; nucleotides not matched to a gene: 10. The germline gives CDR1 MNHEY, CDR2 SMNVEV (reference sequence). The CDR3 here is CASRGGTARHNSPLHF. CDR3 DNA sequence: TGTGCCAGCAGGGGGGGGACAGCAAGACATAATTCACCCCTCCACTTT.

V is TRBV2 and J is TRBJ1-4; TRBD1 is a possible D gene (6 bases). Germline V gives CDR1 SNHLY, CDR2 FYNNEI. The CDR3 is 15 residues long. V gave up 2 bases and J gave up 3 bases, with 10 bases separating them. CDR3 amino acids: CASSEIGQPNEKLFF. CDR3 nucleotide sequence: TGTGCCAGCAGTGAAATTGGACAGCCTAATGAAAAACTGTTTTTT.

V gene TRBV7-2 combines with J gene TRBJ2-7; D tentatively reads TRBD1 or TRBD2 (7 bases each). The CDR3 is 15 residues long. Germline V gives CDR1 SGHTA, CDR2 FQGNSA. Trimming stripped 1 base from V and 6 bases from J, with 16 bases between. DNA of the CDR3: TGTGCCAGCAGCTTAGGCGGGCAGGGGGGGACCGAGCAGTACTTC. Encoded protein: CASSLGGQGGTEQYF.